What follows are 23 T cell receptor beta chains derived from one specimen sequenced in a study of T cell changes during pregnancy in multiple sclerosis. The method was immunoSEQ multiplex PCR; TCRdb's version includes in-frame clones alone and lacks a portion of them. The sample contains tens of thousands of clones, 85% to 90% of which appear only once. The material sequenced was CD8+ T cells from peripheral blood mononuclear cells, taken after pregnancy. These receptors were collected from a female donor in good health, enrolled as a control in a pregnancy study.

The V and J genes are TRBV29-1 and TRBJ2-4, with D possibly being TRBD1 (6 bases). V was shortened by 6 bases and J by 0 bases, with 9 bases between the two germline ends. The CDR3 consists of 13 residues. Per germline, CDR1 SQVTM and CDR2 ANQGSEA. CDR3 sequence: CSVRTVAKNIQYF. As DNA, the CDR3 is TGCAGCGTGAGGACAGTAGCCAAAAACATTCAGTACTTC. Full variable domain (remainder filled in from reference TRBV29-1 and TRBJ2-4): SAVISQKPSRDICQRGTSLTIQCQVDSQVTMMFWYRQQPGQSLTLIATANQGSEATYESGFVIDKFPISRPNLTFSTLTVSNMSPEDSSIYLCSVRTVAKNIQYFGAGTRLSVL.

The chain is built from TRBV5-4 and TRBJ1-1; 11 bases agree with TRBD1. This CDR3 is 16 amino acids long. Germline lookup yields CDR1 SGHNT and CDR2 YYREEE (reference sequence). After removal of 4 bases from V and 1 base from J, the junction contained 6 bases not matched to a gene. CDR3 loop: CASSLGTGGANTEAFF. CDR3 DNA: TGTGCCAGCAGCCTAGGGACAGGGGGAGCGAACACTGAAGCTTTCTTT.

This chain connects TRBV14 to TRBJ2-2; D is undetermined. V lost 2 bases and J lost 0, with 4 bases in between. The CDR3 is made up of 14 amino acids. The germline gives CDR1 SGHDN, CDR2 FVKESK. The CDR3 sequence: CASSQRANTGELFF. CDR3 in DNA: TGTGCCAGCAGCCAACGGGCGAACACCGGGGAGCTGTTTTTT.

This clone occurred a few times. The chain has TRBV6-5 and TRBJ1-4; no clear D. This CDR3 has 15 amino acids. V was cut by 0 bases and J by 8 bases, with 13 bases left in between. The germline V gene encodes CDR1 MNHEY and CDR2 SVGAGI. The DNA for the CDR3 is TGTGCCAGCAGTTACTCGAGAGGGAGCGGGGAAAAACTGTTTTTT. Its protein product is CASSYSRGSGEKLFF.

The chain joins TRBV6-5 to TRBJ2-5; 12 bases line up with TRBD2. The CDR3 runs 15 residues. In germline, CDR1 is MNHEY, CDR2 SVGAGI. J gave up 5 bases and V 6 bases, and 7 bases lay outside the gene matches. CDR3 bases: TGTGCCAGCAGACCTAGCGGGGGGGCGGGGGAGACCCAGTACTTC. Residues: CASRPSGGAGETQYF.

This clone was seen only a few times. The V gene is TRBV21-1, the J gene TRBJ1-6. TRBV21-1 is recorded as a pseudogene. The CDR3 spans 17 residues. In DNA form, the CDR3 reads TGTGCCAACACCCCCTGTGGGTGGAGCTCCTATAATTCACCCCTCCACTTT. It is translated as CANTPCGWSSYNSPLHF.

The chain couples TRBV7-3 to TRBJ1-1; D unclear. CDR1 SGHTA and CDR2 FQGTGA come from the germline V gene. This CDR3 is 16 amino acids long. With 2 bases removed from V and 1 base from J, the gap between germline ends came to 14 bases. CDR3 bases: TGTGCCAGCAGCTTATCCGGCGGTCCCTGGAACACTGAAGCTTTCTTT. Protein product: CASSLSGGPWNTEAFF.

In its sample, this clone was seen a few times. DNA of the CDR3: TGTGCCTGGGCGGGAGGATCACCCCTCCACTTT. This gives the protein CAWAGGSPLHF. The chain uses TRBV30 and TRBJ1-6; D gene uncertain. This CDR3 spans 11 amino acids. Germline CDR1 GTSNPN, CDR2 SVGIG (reference sequence). Trimming cost V 5 bases and J 10 bases, with 9 bases left between them.

This clone showed up just once. The rearrangement links TRBV29-1 to TRBJ1-1; D is perhaps TRBD1 (6 bases). Trimming took 8 bases from V and 0 from J, leaving 10 bases between them. The CDR3 has 12 residues. CDR1 and CDR2 from the germline V gene are SQVTM and ANQGSEA. The CDR3 reads CSIPGVNTEAFF. The DNA of the CDR3 is TGCAGCATACCAGGGGTGAACACTGAAGCTTTCTTT.

A note on this clone: A read error may explain this, as a much larger clone is one base away. The V gene is TRBV9, the J gene TRBJ2-6, with D possibly TRBD2 on 6 matching bases. In germline, CDR1 is SGDLS, CDR2 YYNGEE. The V end lost 6 bases, the J end lost 4 bases, and 11 bases lay between the germline ends. This CDR3 region has 14 residues. The CDR3 loop reads CASTRGVGANVLTF. DNA for the CDR3: TGTGCCAGCACGCGCGGGGTCGGGGCCAACGTCCTGACTTTC.

The V and J genes are TRBV6-4 and TRBJ2-1; 12 nucleotides match TRBD2. The germline gives CDR1 MRHNA, CDR2 SNTAGT. V gave up 3 bases and J gave up 8 bases; unmatched junction bases: 5. CDR3 length equals 15 residues. The CDR3 reads CASSDSSGGAHEQFF. DNA for the CDR3: TGTGCCAGCAGTGATTCTAGCGGGGGGGCCCATGAGCAGTTCTTC.

In this sample, this clone turned up a few times. The chain uses TRBV9 and TRBJ2-1; D remains ambiguous. The CDR3 sequence is 13 residues long. Germline-derived CDR1 and CDR2 are SGDLS and YYNGEE. Trimming shortened V by 0 bases and J by 6 bases, and 7 bases separated the two germline ends. CDR3 sequence reads: CASSVGSPNEQFF. In DNA, the CDR3 is TGTGCCAGCAGCGTAGGTAGCCCCAATGAGCAGTTCTTC.

A remark on this clone: Other DNA sequences in the same sample also yield this CDR3. This chain links TRBV6-4 with TRBJ2-3, with a possible D match to TRBD2 (7 bases). CDR3 length: 15 amino acids. Trimming took off 0 bases at V and 3 bases at J, with 10 bases between the two ends. The V gene's germline CDR1 is MRHNA and CDR2 SNTAGT. The CDR3 DNA follows: TGTGCCAGCAGTGACTCAGGGGGGGGTACAGATACGCAGTATTTT. Its translation: CASSDSGGGTDTQYF.

V is TRBV7-3 and J is TRBJ1-6; D unresolved. Trimming left V 5 bases short and J 13 bases short, with 15 bases between. The CDR3 spans 13 residues. Per the germline V gene, CDR1 is SGHTA and CDR2 is FQGTGA. CDR3 sequence: CASSAGSLGPLHF. For the CDR3, the DNA is TGTGCCAGCAGCGCCGGATCCCTAGGTCCCCTCCACTTT.

This sequence joins TRBV7-2 and TRBJ2-3; 7 nucleotides line up with TRBD2. The CDR3 sequence is 11 residues long. Trimming cost V 5 bases and J 8 bases; bases outside gene matches: 1. The germline gives CDR1 SGHTA, CDR2 FQGNSA. CDR3 protein: CASSPGGTQYF. In DNA, the CDR3 is TGTGCCAGCAGCCCGGGGGGTACGCAGTATTTT.

The chain couples TRBV7-9 to TRBJ2-5; 9 nucleotides align to TRBD2. The CDR3 has 16 amino acids. J gave up 7 bases and V 5 bases, and 14 bases lay outside the gene matches. CDR1 SEHNR and CDR2 FQNEAQ come from the germline V gene (reference sequence). The chain's CDR3 is CASSQKRGVLRRTQYF. In DNA form, the CDR3 reads TGTGCCAGCAGCCAAAAGCGGGGGGTCCTAAGAAGGACCCAGTACTTC.

The rearrangement joins TRBV6-5 to TRBJ2-2, with 12 bases lining up with TRBD1. CDR1 and CDR2 (germline): MNHEY, SVGAGI. J gave up 3 bases and V 8 bases, and 1 base lay outside the gene matches. This CDR3 is built from 14 residues. The CDR3 spells CASGDRGHTGELFF. CDR3 DNA: TGTGCCAGCGGGGACAGGGGGCACACCGGGGAGCTGTTTTTT.

The sample holds one count of this clone. This chain connects TRBV7-9 to TRBJ1-1; D is perhaps TRBD1 (5 bases). The CDR3 sequence is 14 residues long. V was shortened by 1 base and J by 8 bases, with 14 bases between the two germline ends. Looked up from germline, CDR1 is SEHNR and CDR2 is FQNEAQ (reference sequence). The CDR3 DNA is TGTGCCAGCAGCTTAGAGGCTGGGAAGGGGGAAGCTTTCTTT. Translation gives CASSLEAGKGEAFF.

This sequence joins TRBV7-3 and TRBJ2-2; no firm D call. V was cut by 5 bases and J by 3 bases, with 4 bases left in between. CDR1 and CDR2 from the germline V gene are SGHTA and FQGTGA. CDR3 size: 12 residues. The CDR3 spells CASSPDTGELFF. The CDR3 nucleotides read TGTGCCAGCAGCCCTGACACCGGGGAGCTGTTTTTT.

The rearrangement joins TRBV27 to TRBJ2-7; 11 bases map to TRBD2. V lost 5 bases to trimming and J lost 2 bases; unmatched junction nucleotides: 8. The germline V gene has CDR1 MNHEY and CDR2 SMNVEV (reference sequence). This CDR3 has 16 amino acids. The CDR3 nucleotides are TGTGCCAGCAGTACTGGACTAGCGGGTAACGCCTACGAGCAGTACTTC. It is translated as CASSTGLAGNAYEQYF.

The genes are TRBV9 and TRBJ2-3; maybe TRBD2 (6 bases). Looked up from germline, CDR1 is SGDLS and CDR2 is YYNGEE. CDR3 length: 14 residues. V lost 7 bases to trimming and J lost 5 bases, with 17 bases between them. The CDR3 bases are TGTGCCAGCGCGGGACCCCAAATCCTAGATACGCAGTATTTT. Encoded protein: CASAGPQILDTQYF.

This clone was seen a single time. The V gene is TRBV7-2, the J gene TRBJ1-2, with 8 bases fitting TRBD1. CDR3 length equals 15 residues. Germline lookup yields CDR1 SGHTA and CDR2 FQGNSA. V lost 1 base, J lost 1 base, and 2 bases stayed unmatched. This CDR3 is CASSLETGGNYGYTF. The CDR3 DNA reads as TGTGCCAGCAGCTTAGAAACAGGGGGTAACTATGGCTACACCTTC.

V and J are TRBV19 and TRBJ2-7, with D possibly matching TRBD1 (6 bases). This CDR3 is 14 amino acids long. The germline V gene encodes CDR1 LNHDA and CDR2 SQIVND (reference sequence). Trimming left V 2 bases short and J 2 bases short, with 10 bases between. The CDR3 here is CASSIREGAYEQYF. CDR3 nucleotides: TGTGCCAGTAGTATACGAGAGGGGGCCTACGAGCAGTACTTC.